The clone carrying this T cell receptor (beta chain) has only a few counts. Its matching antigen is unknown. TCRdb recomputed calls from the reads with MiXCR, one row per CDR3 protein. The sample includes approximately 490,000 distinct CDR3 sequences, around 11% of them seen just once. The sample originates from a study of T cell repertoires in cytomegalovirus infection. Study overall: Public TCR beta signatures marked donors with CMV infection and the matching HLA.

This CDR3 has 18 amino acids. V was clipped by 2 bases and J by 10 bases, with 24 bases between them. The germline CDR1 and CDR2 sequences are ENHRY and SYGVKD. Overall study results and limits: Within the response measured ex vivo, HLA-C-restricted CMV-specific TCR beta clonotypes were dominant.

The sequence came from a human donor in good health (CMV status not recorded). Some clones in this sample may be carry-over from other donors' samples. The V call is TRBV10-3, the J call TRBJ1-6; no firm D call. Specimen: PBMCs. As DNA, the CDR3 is TGTGCCATCAGTGAGAGGAAGGCCGGAGAGCAATATGGGTCACCCCTCCACTTT. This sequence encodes CAISERKAGEQYGSPLHF.